The source of this T cell receptor (beta chain) is a study of T cell changes during pregnancy in multiple sclerosis. The protocol was immunoSEQ multiplex PCR, while the TCRdb copy is restricted to in-frame clones and leaves out a portion. The sample has about 31,000 clones, roughly 90% seen once. Trimming stripped 5 bases from V and 0 bases from J, with 19 bases between. The CDR3 contains 17 residues. In germline, CDR1 is SGHTA, CDR2 FQGNSA. The sequencing here drew on CD8+ T cells from peripheral blood mononuclear cells, taken in the second trimester of pregnancy. This TCR came from a female donor with multiple sclerosis, enrolled in a pregnancy study. The genes are TRBV7-2 and TRBJ2-5; D is possibly TRBD2 (6 bases). CDR3 nucleotide sequence: TGTGCCAGCAGCCCCGGTCCGGGACTTGCGTACCAAGAGACCCAGTACTTC. It translates to CASSPGPGLAYQETQYF.